This TCR beta chain was obtained from a study of beta chain features in type 1 diabetes. Across the study: Regarding age, gender and cell yields, patients proved similar to healthy donors.

Expressed TCRB transcripts were sequenced after all isolated RNA was converted to cDNA. The data were produced by immunoSEQ multiplex PCR, yet TCRdb's version contains in-frame clones alone and is incomplete. The sample has around 430,000 clones; 30% are singletons. For this clone: The antigen remains unidentified.

Study conclusions and caveats: For patients and controls alike, PCR might favor shorter templates to the same degree.

The V and J ends lost 3 bases and 9 bases respectively, with 6 bases between them. Germline V gene sequence: CDR1 KGHSH, CDR2 LQKENI. The CDR3 sequence is 11 residues long. Sample: naive CD4+ T cells from blood. The source of this sequence is a man aged 18-30 years in good health. The chain has TRBV18 and TRBJ2-1; D is uncertain. CDR3 DNA: TGTGCCAGCTCACCCGACGCTGAGCAGTTCTTC. Residues: CASSPDAEQFF.